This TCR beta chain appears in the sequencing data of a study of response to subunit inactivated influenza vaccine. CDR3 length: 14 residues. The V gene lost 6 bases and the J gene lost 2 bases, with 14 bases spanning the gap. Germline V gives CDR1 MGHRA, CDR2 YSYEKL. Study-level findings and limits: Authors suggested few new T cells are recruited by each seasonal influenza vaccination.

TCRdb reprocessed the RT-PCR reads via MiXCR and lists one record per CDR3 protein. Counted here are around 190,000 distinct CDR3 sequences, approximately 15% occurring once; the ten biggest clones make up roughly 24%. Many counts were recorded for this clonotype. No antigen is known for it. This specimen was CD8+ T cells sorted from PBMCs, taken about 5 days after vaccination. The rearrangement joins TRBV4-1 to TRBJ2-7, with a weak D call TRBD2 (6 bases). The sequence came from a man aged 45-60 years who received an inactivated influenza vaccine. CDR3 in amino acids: CASSIRDSAYEQYF. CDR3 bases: TGCGCCAGCAGTATCCGGGACTCAGCCTACGAGCAGTACTTC.